The 14 T cell receptor beta chains below all came from one sample that was sequenced in a study of blood T cell repertoires in COVID-19. Clones were read by immunoSEQ multiplex PCR, and TCRdb kept only the in-frame ones, dropping some. The top ten clones hold over 10% of a sample with about 240,000 clones, 75% to 85% of them seen once. Source material: peripheral blood. These receptors originate from a woman aged 55-75 years with active or convalescent COVID-19.

This rearrangement joins TRBV19 to TRBJ1-3; possibly TRBD1 for D (5 bases). With 10 bases removed from V and 2 bases from J, the gap between germline ends came to 6 bases. The CDR3 spans 11 residues. The germline V gene has CDR1 LNHDA and CDR2 SQIVND (reference sequence). CDR3 DNA: TGTGCCACAGGGCCTGGAAACACCATATATTTT. It encodes CATGPGNTIYF.

The V call is TRBV29-1, the J call TRBJ1-2, with 10 bases aligning to TRBD1. Trimming cost V 7 bases and J 6 bases; bases outside gene matches: 11. Per germline, CDR1 SQVTM and CDR2 ANQGSEA. CDR3 size: 14 residues. The CDR3 nucleotides are TGCAGCGCCATAACCGGGACAGGGGTGAATGGCTACACCTTC. Its protein product is CSAITGTGVNGYTF.

The genes are TRBV7-2 and TRBJ2-3; TRBD2 agrees at 8 bases. There are 15 residues in the CDR3. J was trimmed by 5 bases and V by 5 bases; bases with no gene match: 9. Germline CDR1 and CDR2: SGHTA and FQGNSA. CDR3 amino acids: CASSTRTSRGDTQYF. CDR3 in DNA: TGTGCCAGCAGCACCAGGACTAGCAGGGGAGATACGCAGTATTTT.

This chain uses TRBV7-6 with TRBJ2-5; tentative D call: TRBD1 (6 bases). The CDR3 has 15 amino acids. The germline V gene has CDR1 SGHVS and CDR2 FNYEAQ. Trimming took 9 bases from V and 2 from J, leaving 19 bases between them. The CDR3 coding sequence is TGTGCCAGTCAAAAACAGGGTTGGGGGCAAGAGACCCAGTACTTC. Amino acid sequence: CASQKQGWGQETQYF.

V and J are TRBV5-5 and TRBJ2-1, with 9 bases lining up with TRBD2. The CDR3 loop spans 15 amino acids. Trimming took 0 bases from V and 3 from J; bases not matched to a gene: 1. Germline-derived CDR1 and CDR2 are SGHKS and YYEKEE (reference sequence). CDR3 nucleotide sequence: TGTGCCAGCAGCTTGGTTAGCGGGGGCTACAATGAGCAGTTCTTC. This encodes CASSLVSGGYNEQFF.

The chain couples TRBV18 to TRBJ2-5, with 12 positions matching TRBD2. The CDR3 sequence is 18 residues long. Germline CDR1 is KGHSH and CDR2 is LQKENI. With 6 bases clipped from V and 2 bases from J, the junction kept 13 bases outside the gene matches. In DNA, the CDR3 is TGTGCCAGCTCGCCGCAAACAACGACTAGCGGGGGACAAGAGACCCAGTACTTC. Translated, it gives CASSPQTTTSGGQETQYF. The full variable domain, completed using reference TRBV18 and TRBJ2-5, is NAGVMQNPRHLVRRRGQEARLRCSPMKGHSHVYWYRQLPEEGLKFMVYLQKENIIDESGMPKERFSAEFPKEGPSILRIQQVVRGDSAAYFCASSPQTTTSGGQETQYFGPGTRLLVL.

The table lists this clone with a count of one. The chain links TRBV11-2 to TRBJ1-4; 8 bases agree with TRBD1. Germline trimming cut 1 base from V and 5 bases from J; bases unmatched to any gene: 3. Germline lookup yields CDR1 SGHAT and CDR2 FQNNGV. The CDR3 length is 15 residues. CDR3 region: CASSLARGRNEKLFF. As DNA, the CDR3 is TGTGCCAGCAGCTTAGCCAGGGGGCGGAATGAAAAACTGTTTTTT.

In the case of this clone: A much more abundant neighbour one base away suggests this may be a read error. The rearrangement uses TRBV9 and TRBJ1-2, with TRBD1 identical over 8 bases. V was pared by 3 bases and J by 0 bases, with 4 bases of the junction left unmatched. The CDR3 has 15 amino acids. From germline, CDR1 is SGDLS and CDR2 YYNGEE. This CDR3 reads CASSARTGTNYGYTF. CDR3 bases: TGTGCCAGCAGCGCCCGGACAGGGACTAACTATGGCTACACCTTC. The full variable domain, its missing parts supplied by reference TRBV9 and TRBJ1-2, is DSGVTQTPKHLITATGQRVTLRCSPRSGDLSVYWYQQSLDQGLQFLIQYYNGEERAKGNILERFSAQQFPDLHSELNLSSLELGDSALYFCASSARTGTNYGYTFGSGTRLTVV.

This clone has just one count. This CDR3 reads CASSLTGGSYGYTF. DNA for the CDR3: TGTGCCAGCAGCTTGACAGGGGGCAGCTATGGCTACACCTTC. This chain joins TRBV5-4 and TRBJ1-2, with 9 nucleotides matching TRBD1. V lost 1 base and J lost 4; bases outside the gene matches: 2. The CDR3 consists of 14 residues. Germline V CDR1 and CDR2: SGHNT, YYREEE (reference sequence).

The chain joins TRBV2 to TRBJ2-3, with 16 bases that match TRBD2. V lost 3 bases, J lost 4 bases, and 1 base stayed unmatched. Germline V lookup: CDR1 SNHLY, CDR2 FYNNEI. The CDR3 totals 16 residues. CDR3 residues: CASSEGLAGGADTQYF. CDR3 nucleotides: TGTGCCAGCAGTGAGGGACTAGCGGGGGGGGCAGATACGCAGTATTTT.

The CDR3 nucleotides read TGCGCCAGCAGCCAAGTCTACAGGGGCCACGAGCAGTACTTC. Its translation is CASSQVYRGHEQYF. The V call is TRBV4-1, the J call TRBJ2-7, with 7 bases that match TRBD1. J gave up 5 bases and V 1 base, and 5 bases lay outside the gene matches. CDR3 length: 14 residues. Germline V lookup: CDR1 MGHRA, CDR2 YSYEKL.

The chain carries TRBV29-1 and TRBJ2-7; perhaps TRBD2 as D (6 bases). Trimming removed 0 bases from V and 7 bases from J, with 10 bases in between. Germline CDR1 and CDR2: SQVTM and ANQGSEA. This CDR3 comprises 12 residues. The CDR3 reads CSVEESAGEQYF. CDR3 nucleotide sequence: TGCAGCGTTGAAGAGTCCGCGGGGGAGCAGTACTTC.

The V call is TRBV29-1, the J call TRBJ2-3, with D maybe TRBD2 (5 bases). The V gene's germline CDR1 is SQVTM and CDR2 ANQGSEA. The CDR3 totals 13 residues. V shed 3 bases and J shed 7 bases, with 14 bases lying between them. In nucleotides, the CDR3 is TGCAGCGTTGAGCTAATAGGAGGAAATACGCAGTATTTT. It codes for CSVELIGGNTQYF.

V usage is TRBV6-2 or TRBV6-3 and J usage is TRBJ1-5; D uncertain. CDR3 length: 14 amino acids. Germline V gene sequence: CDR1 MNHEY, CDR2 SVGEGT. Trimming took off 7 bases at V and 6 bases at J, with 16 bases between the two ends. DNA for the CDR3: TGTGCCAGCAATTATGCGGGCCCGGGTCAGCCCCAGCATTTT. As protein: CASNYAGPGQPQHF.